Described below is a single T cell receptor (beta chain) sequence and its context. Antigen specificity is unknown. TCR beta CDR3 region amplification was performed from RNA transcripts. TCR CDR3 underwent first-round RT-PCR with the HTBI primer set. TCRdb re-analysed the multiplex PCR reads in MiXCR, keeping a single row per CDR3 protein. The data show 650,000 to 750,000 distinct CDR3 sequences, with 13% to 15% seen just once and about 10% held by the top ten. Among the patients, aged 18 to 65, hyperthyroidism was newly diagnosed and had lasted under 2 months. This CDR3 is built from 16 residues. The germline V gene encodes CDR1 MNHEY and CDR2 SMNVEV (reference sequence). The V gene lost 2 bases and the J gene lost 3 bases, with 13 bases spanning the gap. The source of the sample is a study of T cells in Graves' hyperthyroidism and ophthalmopathy. Study results and caveats: Ophthalmopathy was distinguished from stable hyperthyroidism by 13 V-J signatures. Ophthalmopathy was identified by the model a median approximately six months ahead of onset. Clonotypes that were expanded in thyroid above 0.001 mostly appeared in blood too.

The TCR sequence derives from a young woman with Graves' hyperthyroidism. Sequenced: blood. This sequence joins TRBV27 and TRBJ2-2; tentative D call: TRBD1 (6 bases). CDR3 in amino acids: CASSLGTGPYTGELFF. The CDR3, as DNA: TGTGCCAGCAGTTTAGGAACAGGGCCCTACACCGGGGAGCTGTTTTTT.